Listed below are T cell receptor beta chains from one sample, sequenced in a study of monozygotic twins with inflammatory bowel disease. TCRdb derives one entry per CDR3 protein from the 5' RACE reads, leaving out DNA. The sample has around 450,000 distinct CDR3 sequences. The specimen was blood. These receptors were taken from a human donor with ulcerative colitis or Crohn's disease, or a healthy co-twin of an affected twin (not recorded which). CDR3s include the opening cysteine and the closing phenylalanine or tryptophan.

J	V	CDR3
TRBJ2-7	TRBV20-1	CSATSGDRGPYEQYF
TRBJ2-5	TRBV5-1	CTSSLQGPQETQYF
TRBJ2-2	TRBV5-1	CASSLGGQFPNTGELFF
TRBJ2-1	TRBV29-1	CSVDDRYNEQFF
TRBJ1-1	TRBV5-6	CASSFDRTHTEAFF
TRBJ2-7	TRBV11-2	CASSRIDEQYF
TRBJ1-1	TRBV4-3	CASSQGPTPTEAFF
TRBJ1-4	TRBV5-6	CASSPSGSANEKLFF
TRBJ1-6	TRBV7-9	CASSQNRGGSDSPLHF
TRBJ2-7	TRBV28	CASSFGTGLYEQYF
TRBJ1-1	TRBV3-1	CASSSGQGVTEAFF
TRBJ2-3	TRBV24-1	CATSEGVNTDTQYF
TRBJ2-5	TRBV7-7	CASSPGLASGETQYF
TRBJ2-1	TRBV7-3	CASSSLGPPANEQFF
TRBJ2-1	TRBV4-3	CASSHTSGYEQFF
TRBJ2-7	TRBV5-6	CASSWGQGSFYEQYF
TRBJ1-1	TRBV19	CASSPKKNTEAFF
TRBJ2-3	TRBV4-2	CASSAGTSGGALTDTQYF
TRBJ1-5	TRBV6-2/TRBV6-3	CASTPRLNQPQHF
TRBJ2-1	TRBV29-1	CSVVSAANEQFF
TRBJ1-5	TRBV6-2/TRBV6-3	CASLGQGYQPQHF
TRBJ2-2	TRBV7-9	CASSPLGWTGELLF
TRBJ1-2	TRBV30	CAWNLWTTNYGYTF
TRBJ2-7	TRBV2	CASSEAAGGYEQYF
TRBJ2-5	TRBV5-1	CASSPGLAGAETQYF
TRBJ2-5	TRBV5-1	CASSGGQAQETQYF
TRBJ2-3	TRBV7-2	CASSFRDGRTDTQYF
TRBJ2-1	TRBV11-2	CASSLDRVNNEQFF
TRBJ2-1	TRBV5-1	CASSLPSPKGYNEQFF
TRBJ1-6	TRBV7-2	CASSLATGTNSPLHF
TRBJ1-1	TRBV5-1	CASSSMPGNTEAFF
TRBJ2-1	TRBV20-1	CSVGRGEAEQFF
TRBJ2-1	TRBV20-1	CSARPTSGDYNEQFF
TRBJ2-1	TRBV5-1	CASSVGQGDSGEQFF
TRBJ2-7	TRBV29-1	CSAWTSGSYEQYF
TRBJ1-4	TRBV7-9	CASSSTGDLNEKLFF
TRBJ1-1	TRBV19	CASTYDVVNTEAFF
TRBJ1-1	TRBV6-6	CAGQGTDTEAFF
TRBJ2-7	TRBV7-2	CASSLAAGFYEQYF
TRBJ2-5	TRBV28	CASSSRLTGKQETQYF
TRBJ1-1	TRBV6-6	CASSYATTEAFF
TRBJ1-5	TRBV20-1	CSARDLSQSVGGPQHF
TRBJ2-5	TRBV10-3	CAISEEGTQYF
TRBJ2-5	TRBV12-3/TRBV12-4	CASSRDEVKGIQYF
TRBJ2-3	TRBV7-8	CASSLSGAVDTQYF
TRBJ2-7	TRBV25-1	CASSRIEGTAEQYF
TRBJ1-6	TRBV6-5	CASSYSGDHLHF
TRBJ2-2	TRBV5-1	CASRTNTGELFF
TRBJ2-1	TRBV20-1	CSVTSGANNEQFF
TRBJ1-2	TRBV13	CASSFRQGDGYTF
TRBJ1-5	TRBV7-8	CASSLGSLDQPQHF
TRBJ2-7	TRBV20-1	CSARAPGSSGSLWQYF
TRBJ1-1	TRBV20-1	CSAWVGTEAFF
TRBJ2-2	TRBV7-3	CASSSRLPGELFF